The rows below give T cell receptor beta chains drawn from one sample of a study of cytomegalovirus exposure and HLA in healthy donors. Sequenced by immunoSEQ multiplex PCR; TCRdb stores in-frame clones only, minus some. The top ten hold about 1.2% of the sample, which has roughly 190,000 clones, over 70% seen once. The sample consisted of PBMCs. These receptors originate from a man aged 25 to 40 in good health and CMV-seronegative. Each CDR3 is given with its conserved first and last residue. The D gene is left open where the match is weak. The size entry is marked missing in some rows and otherwise reads once, few, many or a size class.

.	TRBJ2-2	TRBD2	TRBV7-9	TGTGCCAGCAGCTCCCCCGGGGCTAGCGGGGCGAACACCGGGGAGCTGTTTTTT	CASSSPGASGANTGELFF
.	TRBJ2-3	TRBD2	TRBV5-1	TGCGCCAGCAGCCGGACCGGGACTAGCGGGAGTGTGGATACGCAGTATTTT	CASSRTGTSGSVDTQYF
.	TRBJ1-1	.	TRBV7-9	TGTTCCAGCAGCTTAGATCGGACTGAAGCTTTCTTT	CSSSLDRTEAFF
few	TRBJ2-7	TRBD2	TRBV27	TGTGCCAGCAGTCCGGGGACTAGGAGAGGGATATCCTACGAGCAGTACTTC	CASSPGTRRGISYEQYF
.	TRBJ2-7	.	TRBV7-8	TGTGCCAGCAGCTTATTCCCCGTCGGGGGAAGTAGCTCCTACGAGCAGTACTTC	CASSLFPVGGSSSYEQYF
.	TRBJ2-2	TRBD1	TRBV2	TGTGCCAGCAGAGACAGGGGGTACACCGGGGAGCTGTTTTTT	CASRDRGYTGELFF
.	TRBJ2-7	.	TRBV28	TGTGCCAGCAGTGCACGTGGCAGGGCGACCTACGAGCAGTACTTC	CASSARGRATYEQYF
.	TRBJ2-3	TRBD1	TRBV5-1	TGCGCCAGCAGCTTGTTCGAGGGGGCTAGCACAGATACGCAGTATTTT	CASSLFEGASTDTQYF
.	TRBJ1-5	TRBD1	TRBV9	TGTGCCAGCAGCCCCGGGGACAGACAGGTTAATCAGCCCCAGCATTTT	CASSPGDRQVNQPQHF
.	TRBJ1-1	.	TRBV5-1	TGCGCCAGCAGCTCCCCTCCGGCTGGCGGAAACACTGAAGCTTTCTTT	CASSSPPAGGNTEAFF
.	TRBJ1-2	.	TRBV4-1	TGCGCCAGCAGCCAAGTACATGGTCGGGATGGATATGGCTACACCTTC	CASSQVHGRDGYGYTF
.	TRBJ1-1	TRBD1	TRBV28	TGTGCCAGCAGCCGGGACAGCAAGAACACTGAAGCTTTCTTT	CASSRDSKNTEAFF
.	TRBJ1-1	.	TRBV2	TGTGCCAGCAGTGAAATGTCAGGACAAATTGGCACTGAAGCTTTCTTT	CASSEMSGQIGTEAFF
.	TRBJ2-1	TRBD2	TRBV10-3	TGTGCCATCAGTCCACTAGCGGGGGGGCTCAATGAGCAGTTCTTC	CAISPLAGGLNEQFF
.	TRBJ2-7	TRBD1	TRBV5-4	TGTGCCAGCAGCCCCGGGACAGGGGGCAGAGAGCAGTACTTC	CASSPGTGGREQYF
.	TRBJ1-2	TRBD1	TRBV19	TGTGCCAGTAGTCTACGACAGGGCTACTATGGCTACACCTTC	CASSLRQGYYGYTF
.	TRBJ2-7	.	TRBV9	TGTGCCAGCAGCGTCACAGACCAGACAGGAACTACCTACGAGCAGTACTTC	CASSVTDQTGTTYEQYF
.	TRBJ2-1	TRBD2	TRBV29-1	TGCAGCGTGCGACTAGCGGGAGTTCGGGGCTACAATGAGCAGTTCTTC	CSVRLAGVRGYNEQFF
few	TRBJ1-2	TRBD1	TRBV19	TGTGCCAGTAGCGGACAGGGGGACTATGGCTACACCTTC	CASSGQGDYGYTF
.	TRBJ2-7	TRBD1	TRBV2	TGTGCCAGCAGGGGGACAGGGTACCCCGGCGAGCAGTACTTC	CASRGTGYPGEQYF
.	TRBJ1-4	TRBD1	TRBV25-1	TGTGCCAGCAGTGAAATGGGGACAGTTAATGAAAAACTGTTTTTT	CASSEMGTVNEKLFF
.	TRBJ2-7	TRBD1	TRBV7-2	TGTGCCAGCAGCTTGGACAGGGGAAGAGAGCAGTACTTC	CASSLDRGREQYF
once	TRBJ1-4	.	TRBV27	TGTGCCAGCAGTTACCAGGGGCCTAATGAAAAACTGTTTTTT	CASSYQGPNEKLFF
.	TRBJ2-2	.	TRBV12-5	TGTGCTAGTGGTTCCACGAACACCGGGGAGCTGTTTTTT	CASGSTNTGELFF
.	TRBJ2-7	.	TRBV27	TGTGCCAGCAGTTACACAAAAACTCTAACAGGAATCCACGAGCAGTACTTC	CASSYTKTLTGIHEQYF
.	TRBJ2-7	.	TRBV2	TGTGCCAGCATGAGAGGAACCTACGAGCAGTACTTC	CASMRGTYEQYF
.	TRBJ2-7	TRBD2	TRBV29-1	TGCAGCGCCGGCGGGGGGAGCTACGAGCAGTACTTC	CSAGGGSYEQYF
.	TRBJ2-1	TRBD2	TRBV19	TGTGCCAGTATGGAGCGGGAGGCCCTCGCTCATGAGCAGTTCTTC	CASMEREALAHEQFF
.	TRBJ1-1	.	TRBV6-1	TGTGCCAGCAGCCGGACAGTGAACACTGAAGCTTTCTTT	CASSRTVNTEAFF
.	TRBJ2-7	TRBD2	TRBV7-2	TGTGCCAGCAGCTTCAGGCGGGAGCCCTACGAGCAGTACTTC	CASSFRREPYEQYF
.	TRBJ2-7	.	TRBV19	TGTGCCAGTAGTATAGGCGGTTACGAGCAGTACTTC	CASSIGGYEQYF
.	TRBJ1-1	.	TRBV28	TGTGCCAGCTTCAGCGAGAACACTGAAGCTTTCTTT	CASFSENTEAFF
.	TRBJ2-1	TRBD1	TRBV5-6	TGTGCCAGCAGCTCACAGGGGACAACCTACAATGAGCAGTTCTTC	CASSSQGTTYNEQFF
few	TRBJ2-7	.	TRBV10-3	TGTGCCATCAGTGACCCCGGTTATAAGCAGTACTTC	CAISDPGYKQYF
.	TRBJ1-5	TRBD1	TRBV9	TGTGCCAGCAGCGTAGCTACAGGGGGATGGCCCCAGCATTTT	CASSVATGGWPQHF
.	TRBJ2-5	TRBD1	TRBV19	TGTGCCAGTACTACAGGGACAGGAGGTCAAGAGACCCAGTACTTC	CASTTGTGGQETQYF
.	TRBJ1-1	.	TRBV7-9	TGTGCCAGCAGCTTAGCGCAGGGATACGGGACTGAAGCTTTCTTT	CASSLAQGYGTEAFF
.	TRBJ1-6	TRBD1	TRBV27	TGTGCCAGCAGTCGCTATAGCCTGGGACAGAATTCACCCCTCCACTTT	CASSRYSLGQNSPLHF
.	TRBJ2-4	.	TRBV7-2	TGTGCCAGCAGCTTAGTTGGGGGCCTAGCCAAAAACATTCAGTACTTC	CASSLVGGLAKNIQYF
.	TRBJ2-3	TRBD2	TRBV5-4	TGTGCCAGCACCTTGACTAGCGGGAGTGGGGCTACGCAGTATTTT	CASTLTSGSGATQYF
few	TRBJ2-7	TRBD1	TRBV19	TGTGCCAGTAGTATAGACCGGGGACAGGGGAGCTACGAGCAGTACTTC	CASSIDRGQGSYEQYF
.	TRBJ1-5	.	TRBV6-5	TGTGCCAGCAGCCCCCACAGGGATGGTCAGCCCCAGCATTTT	CASSPHRDGQPQHF
.	TRBJ1-2	TRBD1	TRBV4-2	TGTGCCAGCAGCCAAGAGTTAGGGGGCGATGGCTACACCTTC	CASSQELGGDGYTF
.	TRBJ2-3	.	TRBV5-1	TGCGCCAGCAGCTTCGGGAGCACAGATACGCAGTATTTT	CASSFGSTDTQYF
.	TRBJ2-6	.	TRBV19	TGTGCCAGTAGTGGGGCCCCCGTGGGCTCTGGGGCCAACGTCCTGACTTTC	CASSGAPVGSGANVLTF
few	TRBJ2-2	TRBD1	TRBV19	TGTGCCAGTAGTATAGGAGGGACAGGGCCCACCGGGGAGCTGTTTTTT	CASSIGGTGPTGELFF
.	TRBJ2-3	TRBD2	TRBV5-1	TGCGCCAGCAGGCCACGGTGGGGAGGGTCAAGCACAGATACGCAGTATTTT	CASRPRWGGSSTDTQYF
.	TRBJ2-7	TRBD2	TRBV7-9	TGTGCCAGCAGCTTCGGACTAGCGACGGACGAGCAGTACTTC	CASSFGLATDEQYF
once	TRBJ1-3	TRBD1	TRBV30	TGTGCCTGGGGTCCCGGGACAGGGGGAGGAAACACCATATATTTT	CAWGPGTGGGNTIYF
.	TRBJ1-1	TRBD1	TRBV2	TGTGCCAGCGCGGGACAGGGCGGGACTGAAGCTTTCTTT	CASAGQGGTEAFF
.	TRBJ1-2	TRBD1	TRBV5-1	TGCGCCAGCAGCTTGGAAGGGACAGGGGGCGCCTATGGCTACACCTTC	CASSLEGTGGAYGYTF
.	TRBJ1-5	.	TRBV4-3	TGCGCCAGCAGCCAAGCTTACAATCAGCCCCAGCATTTT	CASSQAYNQPQHF
few	TRBJ2-7	TRBD2	TRBV27	TGTGCCAGCGGGGGACTAGGAGACTACGAGCAGTACTTC	CASGGLGDYEQYF